The sequence of this T cell receptor beta chain was determined in a study of T cell responses to AZD1222 COVID-19 vaccine. Regarding this clone: The target antigen is unknown.

The study, taken as a whole, reports: The sample set comprised mostly white British donors with more females, and clonal diversity was possibly underestimated. Breadth and depth of Spike-specific TCRs rose after two AZD1222 doses.

Measured with immunoSEQ multiplex PCR; TCRdb has only the in-frame clones, and not every one. The sample contains some 140,000 clones, over 90% of which appear only once. The sequence was collected from an adult in good health. The sequenced sample was peripheral blood, obtained on day 0 of AZD1222 vaccination.

In DNA, the CDR3 is TGCAGCGTCCCGGACAGGGGCAACACCGGGGAGCTGTTTTTT. This codes for CSVPDRGNTGELFF. The chain employs TRBV29-1 and TRBJ2-2; 9 bases align to TRBD1. The CDR3 has 14 residues. V was clipped by 6 bases and J by 2 bases; unmatched bases: 4. The germline V gene has CDR1 SQVTM and CDR2 ANQGSEA.